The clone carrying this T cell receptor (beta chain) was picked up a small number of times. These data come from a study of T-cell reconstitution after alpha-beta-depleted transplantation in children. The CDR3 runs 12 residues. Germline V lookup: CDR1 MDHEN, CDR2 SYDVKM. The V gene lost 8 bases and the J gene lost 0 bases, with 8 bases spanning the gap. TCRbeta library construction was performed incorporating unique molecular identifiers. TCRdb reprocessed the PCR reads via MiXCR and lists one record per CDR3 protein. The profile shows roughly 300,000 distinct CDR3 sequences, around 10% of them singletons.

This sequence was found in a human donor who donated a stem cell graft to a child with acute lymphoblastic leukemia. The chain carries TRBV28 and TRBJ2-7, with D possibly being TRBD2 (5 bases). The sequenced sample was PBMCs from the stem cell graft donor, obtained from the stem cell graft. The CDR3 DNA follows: TGTGCCAGCGGGGAGATCTCCTACGAGCAGTACTTC. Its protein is CASGEISYEQYF.